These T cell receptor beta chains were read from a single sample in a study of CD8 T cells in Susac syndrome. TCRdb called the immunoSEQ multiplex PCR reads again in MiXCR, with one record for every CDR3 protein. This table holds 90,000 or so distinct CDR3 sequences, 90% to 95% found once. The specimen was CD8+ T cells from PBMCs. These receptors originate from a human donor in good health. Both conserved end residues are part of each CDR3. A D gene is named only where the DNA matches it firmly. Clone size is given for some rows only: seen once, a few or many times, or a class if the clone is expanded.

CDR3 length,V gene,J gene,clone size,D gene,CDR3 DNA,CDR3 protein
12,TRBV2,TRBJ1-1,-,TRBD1,TGTGCCAACCTAGACAGGGGGCGAGAGGCTTTCTTT,CANLDRGREAFF
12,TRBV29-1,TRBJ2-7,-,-,TGCAGCGTTGAATCGGGGGGCGACGAGCAGTACTTC,CSVESGGDEQYF
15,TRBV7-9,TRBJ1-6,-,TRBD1,TGTGCCAGCAGCCCGGGGACAGGGGAGTACTCACCCCTCCACTTT,CASSPGTGEYSPLHF
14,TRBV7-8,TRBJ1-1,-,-,TGTGCCAGCAGCTTAAACGGGGCAGTCACTGAAGCTTTCTTT,CASSLNGAVTEAFF
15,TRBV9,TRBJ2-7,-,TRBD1,TGTGCCAGCAGCGAAAAGACAGGGGGCGGCTACGAGCAGTACTTC,CASSEKTGGGYEQYF
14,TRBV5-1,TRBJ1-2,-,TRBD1,TGCGCCAGCAGCTTCCGGGACAGGAACTATGGCTACACCTTC,CASSFRDRNYGYTF
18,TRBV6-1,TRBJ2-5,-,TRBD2,TGTGCCAGCAGTCCCCGGACTAGCGGGGGGCGGTACCAAGAGACCCAGTACTTC,CASSPRTSGGRYQETQYF
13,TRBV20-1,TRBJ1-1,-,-,TGCAGTGCCACAGGGCCCCTTAACACTGAAGCTTTCTTT,CSATGPLNTEAFF
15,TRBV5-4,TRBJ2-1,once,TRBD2,TGTGCCAGCAGCTTGCCTAGCGGGGGGTACAATGAGCAGTTCTTC,CASSLPSGGYNEQFF
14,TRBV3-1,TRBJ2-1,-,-,TGTGCCAGCAGCCAAGTGACGGGGGATTCTGAGCAGTTCTTC,CASSQVTGDSEQFF
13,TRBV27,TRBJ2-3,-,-,TGTGCCAGCAGTTTATTCAAATCGGATACGCAGTATTTT,CASSLFKSDTQYF
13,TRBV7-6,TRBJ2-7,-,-,TGTGCCAGCAGCGAAGACAACCCCTACGAGCAGTACTTC,CASSEDNPYEQYF
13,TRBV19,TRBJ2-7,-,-,TGTGCCAGTAGTCCACAGGGCGGCTACGAGCAGTACTTC,CASSPQGGYEQYF
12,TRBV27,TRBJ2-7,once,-,TGTGCCAGCTACGGGGCCCCCTACGAGCAGTACTTC,CASYGAPYEQYF
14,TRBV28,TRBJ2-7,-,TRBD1,TGTGCCAGCAGCCTGACAGGGAGTCCGTACGAGCAGTACTTC,CASSLTGSPYEQYF
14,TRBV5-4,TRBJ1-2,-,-,TGTGCCAGCACCCCTCGCGAGAGGGTCTTTGGCTACACCTTC,CASTPRERVFGYTF
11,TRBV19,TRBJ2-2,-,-,TGTGCCAGTAAGGCCCCCGGGGAGCTGTTTTTT,CASKAPGELFF
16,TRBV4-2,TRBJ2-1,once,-,TGTGCCAGCAGCCAAGTGGGCCAGGGTATTAACAATGAGCAGTTCTTC,CASSQVGQGINNEQFF
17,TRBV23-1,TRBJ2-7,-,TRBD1,TGCGCCAGCAGTCACTTCAACAGGGGGGCAACCCCCTACGAGCAGTACTTC,CASSHFNRGATPYEQYF
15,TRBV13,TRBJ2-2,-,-,TGTGCCACCCGCCCGCCGAACTTCGAGACCGGGGAGCTGTTTTTT,CATRPPNFETGELFF
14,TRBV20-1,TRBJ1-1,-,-,TGCAGTGCTAGAGACCGGGACGGACACACTGAAGCTTTCTTT,CSARDRDGHTEAFF
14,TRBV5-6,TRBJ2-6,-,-,TGTGCCAGCAGCTTGGGGGGACAGGCCAACGTCCTGACTTTC,CASSLGGQANVLTF
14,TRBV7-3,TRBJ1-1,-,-,TGTGCCACCAAATCAGGGGATGAAGACACTGAAGCTTTCTTT,CATKSGDEDTEAFF
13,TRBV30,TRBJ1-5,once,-,TGTGCCTGGAGTCGGTGGGGGACTCAGCCCCAGCATTTT,CAWSRWGTQPQHF
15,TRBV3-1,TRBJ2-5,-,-,TGTGCCAGCAGCCAAGGACGGAGATACCAAGAGACCCAGTACTTC,CASSQGRRYQETQYF
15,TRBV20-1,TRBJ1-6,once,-,TGCAGTGCTAGACCGCCAGGCACTTATAATTCACCCCTCCACTTT,CSARPPGTYNSPLHF
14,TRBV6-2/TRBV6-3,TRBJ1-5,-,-,TGTGCCAGCAGTTCTCCTGGCGGGTATCAGCCCCAGCATTTT,CASSSPGGYQPQHF
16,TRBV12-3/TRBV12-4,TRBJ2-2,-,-,TGTGCCAGCAGTTCGGAACCTAACGTGAACACCGGGGAGCTGTTTTTT,CASSSEPNVNTGELFF
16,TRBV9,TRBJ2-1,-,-,TGTGCCAGCAGCGTAGTAGGCGAGGGTGAGGACAATGAGCAGTTCTTC,CASSVVGEGEDNEQFF
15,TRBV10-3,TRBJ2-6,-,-,TGTGCCATCAGGAGCCAGGGATCTGGGGCCAACGTCCTGACTTTC,CAIRSQGSGANVLTF
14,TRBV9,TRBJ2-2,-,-,TGTGCCAGCAGCGTAACAACGGGGCCCGGGGAGCTGTTTTTT,CASSVTTGPGELFF
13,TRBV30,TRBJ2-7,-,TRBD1,TGTGCCTGGAGTGGGGACAGGGTCTACGAGCAGTACTTC,CAWSGDRVYEQYF
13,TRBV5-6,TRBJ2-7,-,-,TGTGCCAGCAGCTACGGACAGAACTACGAGCAGTACTTC,CASSYGQNYEQYF
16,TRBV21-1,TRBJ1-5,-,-,TGTGCCAGCAGCAAAGGGGGGAAGGGGGTGGGTCAGCCCCAGCATTTT,CASSKGGKGVGQPQHF
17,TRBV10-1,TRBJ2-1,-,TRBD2,TGCGCCAGCAGTGAGGAGGGACTAGCGGAACCTTACAATGAGCAGTTCTTC,CASSEEGLAEPYNEQFF
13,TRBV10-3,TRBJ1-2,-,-,TGTGCCATCAGTGAGGGGCAGGCCCATGGCTACACCTTC,CAISEGQAHGYTF
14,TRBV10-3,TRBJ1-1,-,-,TGTGCCATCAGTGAGTCGATGGGAGCCACTGAAGCTTTCTTT,CAISESMGATEAFF
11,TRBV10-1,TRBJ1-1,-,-,TGCGCCAGCAGTGAGGGGGATGAAGCTTTCTTT,CASSEGDEAFF
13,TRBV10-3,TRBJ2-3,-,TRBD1,TGTGCCACCCGACAGGGAGTCACAGATACGCAGTATTTT,CATRQGVTDTQYF
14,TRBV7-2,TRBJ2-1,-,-,TGTGCCAGCAGCTTAGGACCGACACGTAATGAGCAGTTCTTC,CASSLGPTRNEQFF
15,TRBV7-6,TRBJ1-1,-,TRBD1,TGTGCCAGCAGCTTAACAGGGGGTATGAACACTGAAGCTTTCTTT,CASSLTGGMNTEAFF
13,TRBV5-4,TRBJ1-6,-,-,TGTGCCAGCAGCTCGGAGGGGTCCTCACCCCTCCACTTT,CASSSEGSSPLHF
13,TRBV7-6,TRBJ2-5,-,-,TGTGCCAGCAGCTTCAGGGTGTGGGAGACCCAGTACTTC,CASSFRVWETQYF
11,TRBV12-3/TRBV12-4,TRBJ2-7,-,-,TGTGCCAGCGCTGCATCCTACGAGCAGTACTTC,CASAASYEQYF
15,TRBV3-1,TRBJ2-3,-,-,TGTGCCAGCAGCCTTGACCTGGGCAGCACAGATACGCAGTATTTT,CASSLDLGSTDTQYF
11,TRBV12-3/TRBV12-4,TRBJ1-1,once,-,TGTGCCAGCAGTGTTTCTACTGAAGCTTTCTTT,CASSVSTEAFF
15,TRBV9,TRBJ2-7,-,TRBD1,TGTGCCAGCAGCGTAGGAGGGACAGGGTCCCACGAGCAGTACTTC,CASSVGGTGSHEQYF
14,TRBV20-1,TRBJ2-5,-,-,TGCAGTGCTAGAGATCCTCAGGGGCGTGAGACCCAGTACTTC,CSARDPQGRETQYF
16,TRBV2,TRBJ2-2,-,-,TGTGCCAGCAGTGAACCTACAGGGTGGGGCACCGGGGAGCTGTTTTTT,CASSEPTGWGTGELFF
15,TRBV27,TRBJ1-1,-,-,TGTGCCAGCGGGCGGGCGGGCACAGCGAACACTGAAGCTTTCTTT,CASGRAGTANTEAFF
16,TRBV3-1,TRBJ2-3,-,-,TGTGCCAGCAGCCTGAAATGGGACTTCCTTGCAGGTTCGCAGTATTTT,CASSLKWDFLAGSQYF
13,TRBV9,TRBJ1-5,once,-,TGTGCCAGCAGCGTATTACCCGACAGGCCCCAGCATTTT,CASSVLPDRPQHF
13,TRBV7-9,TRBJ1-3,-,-,TGTGCCAGCAACAGAGACGATAGACAAGGGATATATTTT,CASNRDDRQGIYF
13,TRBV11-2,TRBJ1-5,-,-,TGTGCCAGCAGCTTAGATCGGAATCAGCCCCAGCATTTT,CASSLDRNQPQHF
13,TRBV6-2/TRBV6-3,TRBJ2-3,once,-,TGTGCCAGCCACGACAAGAGGTGGGATACGCAGTATTTT,CASHDKRWDTQYF
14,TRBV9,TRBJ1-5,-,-,TGTGCCAGCAGCGTGAGAGGGGGCAATCAGCCCCAGCATTTT,CASSVRGGNQPQHF